This entry lists 7 T cell receptor beta chains sequenced from one sample in a study of Graves' ophthalmopathy and Graves' hyperthyroidism. Beta-chain TCR CDR3 regions were amplified from RNA transcripts. Amplification began with first-round RT-PCR using HTBI primers, then second-round multiplex PCR was performed. TCRdb itself ran the multiplex PCR reads through MiXCR, one entry per CDR3 protein. The data contain hundreds of thousands of distinct CDR3 sequences, more than 40% of them singletons. Sequenced input: peripheral blood. The receptor set was obtained from an adult man with Graves' ophthalmopathy.

This clonotype was counted at least ten times. J is TRBJ1-1 and V is TRBV6-1; D remains unclear. CDR3 length: 11 residues. Germline CDR1 reads MNHNS; CDR2 reads SASEGT. The V gene lost 5 bases and the J gene lost 6 bases, with 7 bases spanning the gap. The CDR3 region is CASSMSAEAFF. CDR3 DNA: TGTGCCAGCAGTATGTCAGCTGAAGCTTTCTTT.

This clonotype was seen a single time. The gene calls are TRBV29-1 and TRBJ2-7; TRBD1 is a possible D gene (6 bases). V lost 8 bases and J 7 bases, leaving 24 bases between the germline ends. The CDR3 is 14 amino acids. Germline V gene data show CDR1 as SQVTM and CDR2 as ANQGSEA. The CDR3 region is CSLLLTGSSGEQYF. For the CDR3, the DNA is TGCAGCTTACTGTTGACAGGAAGTTCGGGTGAGCAGTACTTC.

This clonotype was recorded at least ten times. The chain is built from TRBV5-1 and TRBJ1-2; weak D call: TRBD1 (5 bases). Between the trimmed V and J ends, which lost 3 bases and 4 bases, there was a span of 10 bases. This CDR3 comprises 13 residues. Germline V gene data show CDR1 as SGHRS and CDR2 as YFSETQ. CDR3 region: CASSSGDLYGYTF. CDR3 bases: TGCGCCAGCAGCTCGGGGGACCTCTATGGCTACACCTTC.

This clonotype was found a few times. This chain uses TRBV2 with TRBJ1-4; D is ambiguous. Germline loops: CDR1 SNHLY, CDR2 FYNNEI. V dropped 7 bases and J dropped 2 bases, with 17 bases sitting between them. CDR3 size: 16 residues. The CDR3 region is CASIPRTAATNEKLFF. DNA of the CDR3: TGTGCCAGCATCCCACGGACCGCTGCGACTAATGAAAAACTGTTTTTT.

The V call is TRBV5-4, the J call TRBJ2-3; 10 bases map to TRBD2. The V gene's germline CDR1 is SGHNT and CDR2 YYREEE (reference sequence). This CDR3 is built from 18 residues. V was pared by 4 bases and J by 2 bases, with 13 bases of the junction left unmatched. Here the CDR3 reads CASSPIPSSGSDTDTQYF. The DNA for the CDR3 is TGTGCCAGCAGCCCCATCCCCTCTAGCGGGAGCGACACAGATACGCAGTATTTT.

This clonotype was detected ten times or more. The V call is TRBV7-9, the J call TRBJ1-1, with D unclear. CDR1 is SEHNR, CDR2 FQNEAQ, per germline (reference sequence). CDR3 length: 14 residues. V was shortened by 5 bases and J by 5 bases, with 15 bases between the two germline ends. CDR3 sequence (DNA): TGTGCCAGCAGCCCGAGGGCCATGGGGACTGAAGCTTTCTTT. It specifies CASSPRAMGTEAFF.

Comments on this clonotype: Just one base apart from a much larger clone, this may be a read error. The V and J genes are TRBV7-9 and TRBJ2-7; D is tentatively TRBD1 or TRBD2 (5 bases each). Germline loops: CDR1 SEHNR, CDR2 FQNEAQ (reference sequence). Between the trimmed V and J ends, which lost 0 bases and 1 base, there was a span of 7 bases. The CDR3 length is 14 residues. The CDR3 reads CASSLAGESYEQYF. The CDR3 DNA sequence: TGTGCCAGCAGCTTAGCGGGGGAGTCCTACGAGCAGTACTTC.